These T cell receptor beta chains were read from a single sample in a study of regulatory T cells in long-lasting Graves disease. One entry per CDR3 protein, called by TCRdb with MiXCR from the multiplex PCR reads. Of 560,000 or so distinct CDR3 sequences in the sample, around 15% were seen once. The same data also went into a second study, on T cells in Graves' hyperthyroidism and ophthalmopathy.

Specimen: peripheral blood mononuclear cells (PBMCs), collected at new diagnosis, from a patient treated with antithyroid drugs. These receptors all come from a man between 18 and 35 years old with Graves disease. The CDR3 runs from the conserved cysteine through the conserved F or W. A D gene is named only where the DNA matches it firmly. Size values are once, few and many counts, or a class for expanded clones, and some rows have none.

D,size,J,V,DNA,CDR3
NA,many,TRBJ2-5,TRBV11-2,TGTGCCAGCAGCTTTAATAGCGGAGTCCAAGAGACCCAGTACTTC,CASSFNSGVQETQYF
NA,few,TRBJ1-2,TRBV3-1,TGTGCCAGCAGCCCCAGGACAGAAGCGGGCTATGGCTACACCTTC,CASSPRTEAGYGYTF
NA,few,TRBJ1-1,TRBV20-1,TGCAGTGCTAGATGGGGATCCCAAAGCACTGAAGCTTTCTTT,CSARWGSQSTEAFF
TRBD2,many,TRBJ2-3,TRBV27,TGTGCCAGCAGTTTGTCGACTAGCGGGAATACAGATACGCAGTATTTT,CASSLSTSGNTDTQYF
TRBD1,NA,TRBJ1-2,TRBV15,TGTGCCACCGGTGAGGGACAGGGGGCTCCCTATGGCTACACCTTC,CATGEGQGAPYGYTF
TRBD1,few,TRBJ2-3,TRBV24-1,TGTGCCACCAGTGGTACGACAGGGGGCAGGCATACGCAGTATTTT,CATSGTTGGRHTQYF
NA,many,TRBJ1-4,TRBV6-5,TGTGCCAGCAGTTTGGACACCACATTTGCAACTAATGAAAAACTGTTTTTT,CASSLDTTFATNEKLFF
NA,NA,TRBJ2-1,TRBV6-1,TGTGCCAGCAGCTCAATCGGGACATACAATGAGCAGTTCTTC,CASSSIGTYNEQFF
NA,NA,TRBJ2-3,TRBV5-1,TGCGCCAGCAGCTTAGATCCCGCAGATACGCAGTATTTT,CASSLDPADTQYF
NA,many,TRBJ2-1,TRBV6-1,TGTGCCAGCATATTATCTAGCCGCAATCAGCAGTTCTTC,CASILSSRNQQFF
NA,NA,TRBJ2-6,TRBV11-3,TGTGCCAGCAGCTTAGGAGGGACGGACGCGCCTTTCGGGGCCAACGTCCTGACTTTC,CASSLGGTDAPFGANVLTF
NA,few,TRBJ2-7,TRBV10-3,TGTGCCATCAGTGAGTCGAAGTCGGGGGTTGTCTACGAGCAGTACTTC,CAISESKSGVVYEQYF
TRBD1,NA,TRBJ2-7,TRBV13,TGTGCCAGCAGCTTGGGACAGTCGACCTACGAGCAGTACTTC,CASSLGQSTYEQYF
NA,many,TRBJ2-7,TRBV28,TGTGCCAGCACCCGGCCGGGCCGCGGGCTAGTTGACGAGCAGTACTTC,CASTRPGRGLVDEQYF
NA,NA,TRBJ1-1,TRBV19,TGTGCCAGTAGCCCAATGGGGGTGTACACTGAAGCTTTCTTT,CASSPMGVYTEAFF
NA,many,TRBJ2-1,TRBV30,TGTGCCTGGAGTGTAAGAGAGCGCCGAGACCCGGAGCAGTTCTTC,CAWSVRERRDPEQFF
TRBD1,many,TRBJ1-3,TRBV28,TGTGCCAGCAGTCACCCGACAGGGGGCGGTGGAAACACCATATATTTT,CASSHPTGGGGNTIYF
NA,many,TRBJ1-1,TRBV7-6,TGTGCCAGCAGCTTAGGGTCGGCTACTGAAGCTTTCTTT,CASSLGSATEAFF
NA,NA,TRBJ1-1,TRBV18,TGTGCCAGCTCACCATTGGGTGAGGGGAACACTGAAGCTTTCTTT,CASSPLGEGNTEAFF
NA,many,TRBJ1-1,TRBV13,TGTGCCAGCAGCTCGACAACAGGGATATCTGAAGCTTTCTTT,CASSSTTGISEAFF
NA,NA,TRBJ1-6,TRBV28,TGTGCCAGCAGTTTGAGTGGCAGGCAGGACTATAATTCACCCCTCCACTTT,CASSLSGRQDYNSPLHF
TRBD1,NA,TRBJ1-4,TRBV5-1,TGCGCCAGCAGCTTGGGAGACAGGGAAGGGGAAAAACTGTTTTTT,CASSLGDREGEKLFF
TRBD2,NA,TRBJ2-2,TRBV10-1,TGCGCCAGCAGTCCCTTCACTAGCGGGAACACCGGGGAGCTGTTTTTT,CASSPFTSGNTGELFF
NA,NA,TRBJ1-1,TRBV6-5,TGTGCCAGCAGTTACCCTCGGGGGGGTAGGAACACTGAAGCTTTCTTT,CASSYPRGGRNTEAFF
TRBD2,NA,TRBJ2-5,TRBV20-1,TGCAGTGTTAGAGATGGGCAGCGGGAGTACCAAGAGACCCAGTACTTC,CSVRDGQREYQETQYF
NA,many,TRBJ2-7,TRBV6-1,TGTGCCAGCAGGATGGGGCAGCTCATCTACGAGCAGTACTTC,CASRMGQLIYEQYF
NA,few,TRBJ2-2,TRBV20-1,TGCAGTGCTAAACCGACACGTACGAACACCGGGGAGCTGTTTTTT,CSAKPTRTNTGELFF
NA,NA,TRBJ1-5,TRBV28,TGTGCCAGCAACCGGGGGCTTCAGCCCCAGCATTTT,CASNRGLQPQHF
NA,many,TRBJ1-2,TRBV7-8,TGTGCCAGCAGGAGCAGGGGCTGGGGCTACACCTTC,CASRSRGWGYTF
TRBD2,few,TRBJ2-7,TRBV4-2,TGTGCCAGCAGCCAGCGAGGGACTAGCGGTACCTACGAGCAGTACTTC,CASSQRGTSGTYEQYF
TRBD2,many,TRBJ2-1,TRBV11-2,TGTGCCAGCAGCTTAAGCCTAGCGGGAGGGTTGGGTGAGCAGTTCTTC,CASSLSLAGGLGEQFF
NA,many,TRBJ2-3,TRBV12-3/TRBV12-4,TGTGCCAGCAGTACCGCTTTCGGGGGCGGCACAGATACGCAGTATTTT,CASSTAFGGGTDTQYF
NA,NA,TRBJ1-1,TRBV13,TGTGCCAGCAGCTTACTTGAGGGGCAAGCGGCTTTCTTT,CASSLLEGQAAFF
NA,few,TRBJ1-4,TRBV5-1,TGCGCCAGCAGCTTTTTAGGGACCCAAACTAATGAAAAACTGTTTTTT,CASSFLGTQTNEKLFF
NA,few,TRBJ2-1,TRBV20-1,TGCAGTGCTAGAGTAGGTCCCCGCTCCTACAATGAGCAGTTCTTC,CSARVGPRSYNEQFF
NA,few,TRBJ1-5,TRBV29-1,TGCAGCGGTGCTGAAGGGCGTTATCAGCCCCAGCATTTT,CSGAEGRYQPQHF
TRBD2,NA,TRBJ2-7,TRBV20-1,TGCAGTGCTAGGGATCTCATTTTTGCGGGAGCTTACGAGCAGTACTTC,CSARDLIFAGAYEQYF
NA,many,TRBJ2-5,TRBV29-1,TGCAGCGTTGCTTCCCCCCCCCCAGCTCTGGAGACCCAGTACTTC,CSVASPPPALETQYF
TRBD1,few,TRBJ1-4,TRBV6-2/TRBV6-3,TGTGCCAGCAGTCTGGACAGGGGGGTTAATGAAAAACTGTTTTTT,CASSLDRGVNEKLFF
NA,many,TRBJ1-5,TRBV12-3/TRBV12-4,TGTGCCAGCAATTTTGGGAGACAGCCCCAGCATTTT,CASNFGRQPQHF
NA,few,TRBJ2-1,TRBV3-1,TGTGCCAGCAGCTCGGTGTGGTACGAGCAGTTCTTC,CASSSVWYEQFF
TRBD1,NA,TRBJ1-5,TRBV10-1,TGCGCCAAACGACAGGGGCGTCGGCAGCCCCAGCATTTT,CAKRQGRRQPQHF
NA,NA,TRBJ2-1,TRBV5-4,TGTGCCAGCAGCTTGCACGGGGGAAGCTCCTACAATGAGCAGTTCTTC,CASSLHGGSSYNEQFF
TRBD1,few,TRBJ2-5,TRBV12-3/TRBV12-4,TGTGCCAGCAGTTTAGCCCAGACAGGGGCAAAAGAGACCCAGTACTTC,CASSLAQTGAKETQYF
NA,many,TRBJ1-1,TRBV12-3/TRBV12-4,TGTGCCAGCAGTTTCGGCCTGACTGGGGCTTTCTTT,CASSFGLTGAFF
TRBD1,many,TRBJ1-4,TRBV6-7,TGTGCCAGCAGTTACCGACATCGAGGGGGCAAGGAAAAACTGTTTTTT,CASSYRHRGGKEKLFF
NA,many,TRBJ2-7,TRBV11-2,TGTGCCAGCAGCTTAGTTGCAGGGTCCTACGAGCAGTACTTC,CASSLVAGSYEQYF
NA,NA,TRBJ2-5,TRBV6-1,TGTGCCAGCGGGGACTCTATTTTGTCAGAGACCCAGTACTTC,CASGDSILSETQYF
NA,NA,TRBJ1-1,TRBV4-1,TGCGCCAGCAGCCAAGCGACAGCTATGACCACTGAAGCTTTCTTT,CASSQATAMTTEAFF